Each of the 29 T cell receptor beta chains below was sequenced from the same sample in a study of tumor-infiltrating lymphocytes in primary liver carcinoma. Researchers drew blood RNA from unsorted whole blood and extracted germline DNA as well. From approximately 490 ng total RNA, TCR beta cDNA was generated with a primer in the constant region. Researchers made the TCR beta libraries by running three nested multiplex PCR rounds with slightly modified ARM-PCR. Researchers ran the first two PCR rounds for 9 to 10 cycles each with TRBV1-TRBV30 forward primers and a C-beta reverse primer. Each CDR3 protein is one row after TCRdb ran MiXCR on the multiplex PCR reads. Among about 180,000 distinct CDR3 sequences listed, 60% were seen once. The sequenced material came from peripheral blood. These TCRs come from a man in his forties or fifties with primary liver carcinoma and hepatitis B virus infection.

The gene calls are TRBV12-3 or TRBV12-4 and TRBJ2-1; D is possibly TRBD2 (6 bases). V dropped 6 bases and J dropped 4 bases, with 16 bases sitting between them. The length of the CDR3 is 15 residues. Written as DNA, the CDR3 is TGTGCCAGCAGGGCCGGGAGTAGCCAGTACAATGAGCAGTTCTTC. Protein product: CASRAGSSQYNEQFF.

As to this clonotype: At one end the junction does not follow the germline gene, possibly because of a read error. The chain links TRBV11-3 to TRBJ2-7, with 8 bases identical to TRBD1. From germline, CDR1 is SGHNT and CDR2 YENEEA. The CDR3 consists of 13 residues. The CDR3 reads CTSSLQGAEEQYF. As DNA, the CDR3 is TGTACCAGCAGCTTGCAGGGGGCGGAAGAGCAGTACTTC. The full variable domain, its missing parts supplied by reference TRBV11-3 and TRBJ2-7, is EAGVVQSPRYKIIEKKQPVAFWCNPISGHNTLYWYLQNLGQGPELLIRYENEEAVDDSQLPKDRFSAERLKGVDSTLKIQPAELGDSAVYLCTSSLQGAEEQYFGPGTRLTVT.

In this sample, this clonotype turned up many times. The chain employs TRBV11-3 and TRBJ2-3, with 10 bases fitting TRBD1. Per germline, CDR1 SGHNT and CDR2 YENEEA. J lost 1 base, V lost 3 bases, and 7 bases had no gene match. CDR3 size: 17 residues. This CDR3 reads CASSFGGGTGGTDTQYF. The CDR3 DNA reads TGTGCCAGCAGCTTTGGCGGAGGGACAGGGGGCACAGATACGCAGTATTTT.

The chain uses TRBV28 and TRBJ2-7, with TRBD2 matching over 12 bases. The junction had 5 bases not matched to a gene; V was cut back by 5 bases and J by 12 bases. The CDR3 sequence is 12 residues long. From germline, CDR1 is MDHEN and CDR2 SYDVKM. The CDR3 loop reads CASSTTSGSWYF. Here the CDR3 DNA reads TGTGCCAGCAGTACGACTAGCGGGAGTTGGTACTTC.

On this clonotype itself: A much larger clone lies a single base off, so this may be a read error. This chain uses TRBV11-2 with TRBJ2-2, with TRBD1 as a possible D gene (5 bases). This CDR3 has 17 amino acids. Germline V CDR1 and CDR2: SGHAT, FQNNGV. V lost 1 base to trimming and J lost 7 bases, with 19 bases between them. The CDR3 loop is CASSLVRTYPGIGELFF. In DNA form, the CDR3 reads TGTGCCAGCAGCTTAGTTCGGACGTACCCAGGGATCGGGGAGCTGTTTTTT.

This clonotype was detected a few times. The junction does not match germline at one end; this may be a read error. The chain employs TRBV12-5 and TRBJ1-1; TRBD1 aligns across 9 bases. Germline lookup yields CDR1 LGHNT and CDR2 FRNRAP. This CDR3 comprises 12 residues. The CDR3 protein is CVSGLGQGEAFF. The CDR3 nucleotides are TGTGTTAGTGGTTTGGGACAGGGTGAAGCTTTCTTT.

Worth noting for this clonotype: This may be a read error, as it is one base from a much larger clone. J is TRBJ1-2 and V is TRBV6-5, with 9 bases lining up with TRBD1. The CDR3 spans 16 residues. Per the germline V gene, CDR1 is MNHEY and CDR2 is SVGAGI. The CDR3 reads CVSSYIRTGGGYGYTF. The DNA of the CDR3 is TGTGTCAGCAGTTATATACGAACAGGGGGCGGCTATGGCTACACCTTC.

This clonotype was detected once. This rearrangement joins TRBV28 to TRBJ2-7, with D perhaps assigned TRBD1 or TRBD2 (5 bases each). In germline, CDR1 is MDHEN, CDR2 SYDVKM. V gave up 10 bases and J gave up 9 bases, with 22 bases separating them. The CDR3 has 13 residues. The CDR3 DNA sequence: TGTGCCACCTACCAGGGACGCATTGTCGGGCAGTACTTC. It specifies CATYQGRIVGQYF.

Concerning this clonotype: A read error may be the cause here, since a much bigger clone is one base away. The chain links TRBV29-1 to TRBJ2-7; 9 positions match TRBD2. Germline CDR1 reads SQVTM; CDR2 reads ANQGSEA. The CDR3 length is 14 residues. The junction had 6 bases not matched to a gene; V was cut back by 5 bases and J by 1 base. The CDR3 region is CSVSSGMVSYEQYF. DNA for the CDR3: TGCAGCGTTTCTAGCGGGATGGTTTCCTACGAGCAGTACTTC.

The chain uses TRBV6-6 and TRBJ2-3, with D unclear. Germline V lookup: CDR1 MNHNY, CDR2 SVGAGI (reference sequence). This CDR3 has 14 residues. With 4 bases removed from V and 4 bases from J, the gap between germline ends came to 12 bases. In DNA form, the CDR3 reads TGTGCCAGCAGTTCCGCTACCCTTGCAGATACGCAGTATTTT. It translates to CASSSATLADTQYF.

This clonotype was counted between two and nine times. The chain employs TRBV6-6 and TRBJ2-3; tentative D call: TRBD1 (5 bases). The CDR3 extends over 15 amino acids. Germline CDR1 is MNHNY and CDR2 is SVGAGI (reference sequence). Deletions cut 6 bases from V and 0 bases from J, with 13 bases between. For the CDR3, the DNA is TGTGCCAGCAGAGGACACTATACTAGCACAGATACGCAGTATTTT. Protein: CASRGHYTSTDTQYF.

In regard to this clonotype: Given a much more abundant clone one base away, this may be a read error. The chain links TRBV11-3 to TRBJ2-1; D is undetermined. V was cut by 9 bases and J by 8 bases, with 17 bases left in between. This CDR3 spans 13 amino acids. Germline-derived CDR1 and CDR2 are SGHNT and YENEEA. As DNA, the CDR3 is TGTGCCAGGAGCCCAAGGATCGAGGATGAGCAGTTCTTC. It encodes CARSPRIEDEQFF.

This clonotype was picked up a small number of times. The J gene is TRBJ2-5, the V gene TRBV12-3 or TRBV12-4; TRBD2 aligns across 11 bases. The CDR3 is 17 residues long. Germline trimming cut 0 bases from V and 2 bases from J; bases unmatched to any gene: 5. For the CDR3, the DNA is TGTGCCAGCAGTTTAGCGCCTGGGACTAGCGGACAAGAGACCCAGTACTTC. This translates into CASSLAPGTSGQETQYF.

This clonotype was counted a few times. The CDR3 does not close with the conserved phenylalanine or tryptophan, likely indicating a read error. The chain joins TRBV6-5 to TRBJ2-1; D unclear. CDR3 length equals 12 residues. Germline loops: CDR1 MNHEY, CDR2 SVGAGI. Trimming shortened V by 6 bases and J by 7 bases, and 10 bases separated the two germline ends. The CDR3 here is CASRATSNEQFL. For the CDR3, the DNA is TGTGCCAGCAGGGCGACTTCGAATGAGCAGTTCCTC.

This clonotype was seen many times. The V and J genes are TRBV11-2 and TRBJ2-7, with 8 nucleotides matching TRBD2. V was pared by 4 bases and J by 6 bases, with 14 bases of the junction left unmatched. The V gene's germline CDR1 is SGHAT and CDR2 FQNNGV. CDR3 length: 16 residues. In DNA, the CDR3 is TGTGCCAGCAGCTCATACGGGGGGGGGCATTTCGGCGAGCAGTACTTC. Protein sequence: CASSSYGGGHFGEQYF.

Note on this clonotype: Being one base from a much bigger clone, this may be a read error. The chain carries TRBV11-2 and TRBJ2-6; D remains ambiguous. Germline V CDR1 and CDR2: SGHAT, FQNNGV. The length of the CDR3 is 15 residues. CDR3 amino acids: CANSLVATGANVLTF. The CDR3 DNA sequence: TGTGCCAACAGCTTAGTAGCAACTGGGGCCAACGTCCTGACTTTC.

For this clonotype: The junction does not match germline at one end; this may be a read error. The rearrangement links TRBV29-1 to TRBJ1-1; tentatively, D is TRBD1 (6 bases). This CDR3 comprises 13 residues. The germline CDR1 and CDR2 sequences are SQVTM and ANQGSEA. The CDR3 DNA follows: TGCAGCGTACTGGGACATCCCGACACTGAAGTTTTCTTT. Translated, it gives CSVLGHPDTEVFF.

This clonotype was counted between two and nine times. This rearrangement joins TRBV12-3 or TRBV12-4 to TRBJ1-1; maybe TRBD1 (5 bases). Trimming took 5 bases from V and 3 from J, leaving 13 bases between them. The CDR3 has 14 residues. CDR3 residues: CASSRLAGHTEAFF. DNA for the CDR3: TGTGCCAGCAGTCGTTTAGCGGGACACACTGAAGCTTTCTTT.

This clonotype was seen a few times. The J gene is TRBJ2-1, the V gene TRBV12-3 or TRBV12-4, with D tentatively TRBD1 (7 bases). The CDR3 is 17 amino acids. V lost 5 bases and J lost 9, with 26 bases in between. CDR3 DNA: TGTGCCAGCAGTCCAACCGGGGGCGGCCAAAGGGGGCGTGAGCAGTTCTTC. Encoded protein: CASSPTGGGQRGREQFF.

Worth noting for this clonotype: A read error may explain this, as a much larger clone is one base away. The rearrangement joins TRBV11-2 to TRBJ1-5, with 8 bases fitting TRBD1. This CDR3 is 15 amino acids long. The germline gives CDR1 SGHAT, CDR2 FQNNGV. CDR3 protein: CASSRTGLSNQPQNF. The CDR3 DNA follows: TGTGCCAGCAGCAGGACAGGGCTTAGCAATCAGCCCCAGAATTTT.

The rearrangement joins TRBV29-1 to TRBJ2-1, with 7 positions matching TRBD2. CDR3 length: 15 amino acids. Per the germline V gene, CDR1 is SQVTM and CDR2 is ANQGSEA. The J segment lost 0 bases and the V segment lost 7 bases, leaving 9 bases of the junction unmatched. CDR3 coding DNA: TGCAGCGATACCACTAGCGAAAGCTCCTACAATGAGCAGTTCTTC. Protein sequence: CSDTTSESSYNEQFF.

The chain uses TRBV28 and TRBJ2-5; possibly TRBD2 for D (7 bases). TRBJ2-1 explains the end of the DNA better; the J call may be wrong. Germline values: CDR1 MDHEN, CDR2 SYDVKM. The CDR3 is 17 residues long. This CDR3 is CASSFLSRDKGGETQFF. CDR3 DNA sequence: TGTGCCAGCAGTTTCCTCTCCAGGGACAAGGGAGGGGAGACCCAGTTCTTC.

This chain links TRBV11-2 with TRBJ2-1, with 8 bases fitting TRBD2. The CDR3 is made up of 14 amino acids. Germline V CDR1 and CDR2: SGHAT, FQNNGV. The J segment lost 13 bases and the V segment lost 11 bases, leaving 19 bases of the junction unmatched. The CDR3 protein is CAGILLSGVALQFF. The CDR3 nucleotides read TGTGCCGGCATCCTACTTAGCGGGGTGGCTCTTCAGTTCTTC.

This clonotype was detected once. This may be a read error, as it is one base from a much larger clone. The V gene is TRBV29-1, the J gene TRBJ1-2; no clear D gene. V lost 4 bases and J 4 bases, leaving 16 bases between the germline ends. From germline, CDR1 is SQVTM and CDR2 ANQGSEA. The CDR3 consists of 14 residues. CDR3 sequence reads: CSVAQWAPSYGYTF. The CDR3 bases are TGCAGCGTTGCCCAGTGGGCACCCTCCTATGGCTACACCTTC.

Comments on this clonotype: This may stem from a read error, because a much larger clone lies one nucleotide away. The chain recombines TRBV6-5 with TRBJ1-6; 7 bases line up with TRBD1. The CDR3 has 15 amino acids. CDR1 MNHEY and CDR2 SVGAGI come from the germline V gene. CDR3 residues: CTSSYTTGEDSPLHF. The CDR3 nucleotides are TGTACCAGCAGTTACACCACAGGGGAGGATTCACCCCTCCACTTT.

The chain couples TRBV5-4 to TRBJ1-2, with D perhaps TRBD1 (6 bases). Germline CDR1 reads SGHNT; CDR2 reads YYREEE (reference sequence). Trimming removed 2 bases at V and 5 bases at J, with 10 bases between. The CDR3 totals 13 residues. CDR3 nucleotides: TGTGCCAGCAGCTTCGGGACACCGTATGGCTACACCTTC. Its translation is CASSFGTPYGYTF.

This clonotype was picked up many times. The chain is built from TRBV11-2 and TRBJ2-3; no definite D call. Germline assignment: CDR1 SGHAT and CDR2 FQNNGV. V was pared by 1 base and J by 7 bases, with 9 bases between. The CDR3 extends over 13 amino acids. The CDR3 here is CASSLGSLNTQYF. CDR3 coding DNA: TGTGCCAGCAGCTTAGGTAGTCTAAATACGCAGTATTTT.

Only one count was recorded for this clonotype. This chain links TRBV5-1 with TRBJ2-2, with D possibly TRBD2 on 5 matching bases. V was clipped by 0 bases and J by 6 bases, with 9 bases between them. This CDR3 is 14 amino acids long. From germline, CDR1 is SGHRS and CDR2 YFSETQ. The CDR3 loop is CASSLGGLSGELFF. The CDR3 region has the DNA TGCGCCAGCAGCTTGGGAGGGCTCTCCGGGGAGCTGTTTTTT.

Of note for this clonotype: Its ends do not fully match the called genes, so a read error is possible. Here the CDR3 reads CASSQEGEQTQHF. In DNA, the CDR3 is TGTGCAAGCAGCCAGGAAGGGGAACAGACCCAGCATTTT. This chain links TRBV11-2 with TRBJ1-5, with D possibly TRBD1 on 5 matching bases. Germline CDR1 and CDR2: SGHAT and FQNNGV. The CDR3 totals 13 residues.